Listed below are T cell receptor beta chains from one sample, sequenced in a study of T cell responses to AZD1222 COVID-19 vaccine. Sequenced by immunoSEQ multiplex PCR; TCRdb stores in-frame clones only, minus some. The profile shows 65,000 to 85,000 clones, around 80% of them singletons. The sample in question was peripheral blood, obtained 28 days after the second AZD1222 dose. Receptors originate from an adult who received the AZD1222 COVID-19 vaccine. CDR3s include the opening cysteine and the closing phenylalanine or tryptophan. D genes are given only for firm matches. Where a row states a size, it is once, few, many or the class of an expanded clone; other rows omit it.

cdr3_nt cdr3_aa v_call d_call clone_size j_call
TGTGCCAGCAGACTAACCCCGGGATATAACACCGGGGAGCTGTTTTTT CASRLTPGYNTGELFF TRBV27 . . TRBJ2-2
TGTGCTAGTGGTTTTGGTAATTTCGCAGGGGGCTACGAGCAGTACTTC CASGFGNFAGGYEQYF TRBV12-5 TRBD1 . TRBJ2-7
TGTGCCAGCAGTTACCCCCAGACTTCGCCTAATGAAAAACTGTTTTTT CASSYPQTSPNEKLFF TRBV6-2/TRBV6-3 . . TRBJ1-4
TGTGCCAGCAGCCGGACAGTTGATTCACCCCTCCACTTT CASSRTVDSPLHF TRBV7-2 . once TRBJ1-6
TGTGCCAGCAGTTACCCTCAGGGACAGCTTGGAAACACCATATATTTT CASSYPQGQLGNTIYF TRBV6-5 TRBD1 . TRBJ1-3
TGTGCCAGCAGCTTAGTAGGAGGGACCCTCGTGGTTACTGAAGCTTTCTTT CASSLVGGTLVVTEAFF TRBV11-2 . . TRBJ1-1
TGTGCCATCAGCTCGACAGGGAACTCCCGGAATAGCAATCAGCCCCAGCATTTT CAISSTGNSRNSNQPQHF TRBV10-3 TRBD1 once TRBJ1-5
TGTGCCAGCAGCTTAGGTCACGGACCCCAAGAGACCCAGTACTTC CASSLGHGPQETQYF TRBV7-6 . . TRBJ2-5
TGTGCCACCAGTGATTTCAAGGACAGTTTTAATCAGCCCCAGCATTTT CATSDFKDSFNQPQHF TRBV24-1 . . TRBJ1-5
TGTGCCAGCAGGCGACAGGGCTCCGGAGATACGCAGTATTTT CASRRQGSGDTQYF TRBV6-5 TRBD1 . TRBJ2-3
TGTGCCAGTGAACCGGGACAGGGCCTCGAGCAGTACTTC CASEPGQGLEQYF TRBV2 TRBD1 . TRBJ2-7
TGCGCCAGCAGCCCGGGCCTCGGGCTAGCGGTCCAAGAGACCCAGTACTTC CASSPGLGLAVQETQYF TRBV5-1 TRBD2 . TRBJ2-5
TGTGCCAGTAGTATTTCAGGCATGATGCGCTCTGAGCCCCAGCATTTT CASSISGMMRSEPQHF TRBV19 . . TRBJ1-5
TGTGCCAGCAGCACAGCAGGGAGTCGGTACAAGGTCGAGCAGTACTTC CASSTAGSRYKVEQYF TRBV7-8 . once TRBJ2-7
TGCGCCAGCAGCTTGGGACGGAAGAACACCGGGGAGCTGTTTTTT CASSLGRKNTGELFF TRBV5-1 . few TRBJ2-2
TGCAGCGTTGTTAGGGATAACTATGGCTACACCTTC CSVVRDNYGYTF TRBV29-1 . . TRBJ1-2
TGTGCCAGCAGCCCCGGGACAGGGCCTGAAAAACTGTTTTTT CASSPGTGPEKLFF TRBV3-1/TRBV3-2 TRBD1 . TRBJ1-4
TGTGCCAGCAGCCAGACCAGCTCCTACAATGAGCAGTTCTTC CASSQTSSYNEQFF TRBV5-6 . . TRBJ2-1
TGTGCCAGCAGCCAAGGCCTCGGACAGGGGCGCATTCAGCCCCAGCATTTT CASSQGLGQGRIQPQHF TRBV3-1/TRBV3-2 TRBD1 few TRBJ1-5
TGTGCCAGCAGCGTAATGACCGGGGGGAAAGCTTTCTTT CASSVMTGGKAFF TRBV9 . . TRBJ1-1
TGTGCCAGCAGCCAACCCCGGACCGACTCTGGAAACACCATATATTTT CASSQPRTDSGNTIYF TRBV3-1/TRBV3-2 . . TRBJ1-3
TGTGCCAGTAGTATTTTCGCGACAGGGGACTATGGCTACACCTTC CASSIFATGDYGYTF TRBV19 TRBD1 . TRBJ1-2
TGCGCCAGCAGCCAGGGACCGACAGGGAGGTTTCAGCCCCAGCATTTT CASSQGPTGRFQPQHF TRBV4-1 TRBD1 . TRBJ1-5
TGCGCCAGCAGCCAAGCGCCGACTCGTTACGAGCAGTACTTC CASSQAPTRYEQYF TRBV4-1 . . TRBJ2-7
TGTGCCAGCAGTTACAGATTCCAGGGTAGCGATGAGCAGTTCTTC CASSYRFQGSDEQFF TRBV6-6 . few TRBJ2-1
TGTGCCAGCAGCACCCGTCCGGGCGCAGATACGCAGTATTTT CASSTRPGADTQYF TRBV7-2 . . TRBJ2-3
TGTGCCAGTAGTAATAGGAAGATCAACTACCTGAACACTGAAGCTTTCTTT CASSNRKINYLNTEAFF TRBV19 . . TRBJ1-1
TGTGCCAGCAGCGAAGGGGCGGATATCTATGGCTACACCTTC CASSEGADIYGYTF TRBV28 . . TRBJ1-2
TGTGCCAGCAGCGCGGGACTCGGAGGGGGCTACACCTTC CASSAGLGGGYTF TRBV12-3/TRBV12-4 . . TRBJ1-2
TGTGCCAGCACCCAAAGCCCGGGGGGGAGAGGCATTCAGTACTTC CASTQSPGGRGIQYF TRBV6-5 TRBD2 once TRBJ2-4
TGTGCCAGCAGTTTTCGGGACAGGGGGCGGGATACGCAGTATTTT CASSFRDRGRDTQYF TRBV27 TRBD1 . TRBJ2-3
TGTGCCAGTATGGAGGGGGGGGTTTGGACTGAAGCTTTCTTT CASMEGGVWTEAFF TRBV19 . . TRBJ1-1
TGTGCCAGCAGCGTAGTAGGGGGAAAACGTCAGCCCCAGCATTTT CASSVVGGKRQPQHF TRBV9 . . TRBJ1-5
TGTGCCAGTAGTGAGGGACGTCGAAGATCCGACGAGCAGTACTTC CASSEGRRRSDEQYF TRBV19 . . TRBJ2-7
TGTCCCATCACGCCACAGGGGGCCGCTGAAGCTTTCTTT CPITPQGAAEAFF TRBV10-3 TRBD1 . TRBJ1-1
TGTGCCAGCAGCTTAGGCCTGGTCCATAATTCACCCCTCCACTTT CASSLGLVHNSPLHF TRBV7-2 . few TRBJ1-6
TGCAGTGCTAGTGGGCAGGCCACCAATTCACCCCTCCACTTT CSASGQATNSPLHF TRBV20-1 . . TRBJ1-6
TGTGCCAGCAGCCAACTACTTGCGGGGGTTTGGTTCTTC CASSQLLAGVWFF TRBV3-1/TRBV3-2 TRBD2 . TRBJ2-1
TGTGCCAGCCTAAACAGGGGGCGCGAAAATGAGCAGTTCTTC CASLNRGRENEQFF TRBV5-4 TRBD1 . TRBJ2-1
TGTGCTAGCAGCTTACTAGCGGGGGGGTACAATGAGCAGTTCTTC CASSLLAGGYNEQFF TRBV7-7 TRBD2 . TRBJ2-1
TGTGCCAGCAGTTCTGGGGAGAGCTCCTACAATGAGCAGTTCTTC CASSSGESSYNEQFF TRBV2 . . TRBJ2-1
TGTGCCAGCAGCTGGGGGGGCAGCGACGAGCAGTACTTC CASSWGGSDEQYF TRBV11-3 . . TRBJ2-7
TGTGCCAGTAGTATATTCACGGCTGGGGCCAACGTCCTGACTTTC CASSIFTAGANVLTF TRBV19 . . TRBJ2-6
TGTGCCAGCAGCCAAGTAAGACTCTCGAACACCGGGGAGCTGTTTTTT CASSQVRLSNTGELFF TRBV3-1/TRBV3-2 . . TRBJ2-2
TGTGCCAGCAGTACGAGATGGGGGGGGAACACAGATACGCAGTATTTT CASSTRWGGNTDTQYF TRBV27 TRBD2 . TRBJ2-3
TGTGCCAGCAGCTTAGGGCGGACCCGCTCCTACAATGAGCAGTTCTTC CASSLGRTRSYNEQFF TRBV7-8 . . TRBJ2-1
TGTGCCAGCAGTGAAAGCGGAGGCAATCAGCCCCAGCATTTT CASSESGGNQPQHF TRBV6-1 . . TRBJ1-5